One sample yielded the 9 T cell receptor beta chains listed below, sequenced in a study of Graves' ophthalmopathy and Graves' hyperthyroidism. The authors amplified TCR beta CDR3 regions, and they did so from RNA transcripts for repertoire sequencing. RT-PCR was first run with HTBI primers, then multiplex PCR in a second round. TCRdb itself ran the multiplex PCR reads through MiXCR, one entry per CDR3 protein. This repertoire shows a few hundred thousand distinct CDR3 sequences, about 18% found once; its top ten account for 2% to 2.5%. The sequenced material came from peripheral blood. These receptors all stem from an adult woman with stable Graves' hyperthyroidism.

This clonotype showed up many times. In nucleotides, the CDR3 is TGTGCCAGCAGTTACATTCGGGACTATGGCTACACCTTC. Translation: CASSYIRDYGYTF. The chain employs TRBV6-5 and TRBJ1-2; D gene unclear. V lost 2 bases, J lost 3 bases, and 7 bases lay in between. Germline CDR1 reads MNHEY; CDR2 reads SVGAGI. The CDR3 contains 13 residues.

The sample holds many counts of this clonotype. V and J are TRBV7-2 and TRBJ2-5, with D hard to call. Germline CDR1 reads SGHTA; CDR2 reads FQGNSA. The length of the CDR3 is 14 residues. V was trimmed by 2 bases and J by 4 bases, leaving 11 bases between them. The CDR3 nucleotides are TGTGCCAGCAGCTTATGGGTAGGGCGAGAGACCCAGTACTTC. This gives the protein CASSLWVGRETQYF.

Worth noting for this clonotype: A read error may account for a junction end that differs from germline. V is TRBV7-2 and J is TRBJ2-5; no definite D call. The CDR3 totals 12 residues. The germline CDR1 and CDR2 sequences are SGHTA and FQGNSA. The CDR3 region is CASSLPSLPSVF. Here the CDR3 DNA reads TGTGCCAGCAGCTTACCTTCGCTACCCTCCGTCTTC.

The sample holds many counts of this clonotype. V gene TRBV4-3 combines with J gene TRBJ2-7; D gene ambiguous. Trimming removed 3 bases at V and 4 bases at J, with 13 bases between. Germline CDR1 is LGHNA and CDR2 is YSLEER. The CDR3 is 14 residues long. This CDR3 is CASSHRTDTYEQYF. The DNA of the CDR3 is TGCGCCAGCAGCCACAGGACGGATACATACGAGCAGTACTTC.

The chain links TRBV5-1 to TRBJ1-2; TRBD1 matches 10 bases. With 4 bases clipped from V and 7 bases from J, the junction kept 7 bases outside the gene matches. CDR1 SGHRS and CDR2 YFSETQ come from the germline V gene. CDR3 size: 14 residues. The CDR3: CASSPRDRGGGYTF. CDR3 in DNA: TGCGCCAGCAGCCCACGGGACAGGGGAGGTGGCTACACCTTC.

The table lists this clonotype with many counts. The gene calls are TRBV10-3 and TRBJ2-4, with unresolved D. Trimming pared 2 bases from V and 14 bases from J, leaving 19 bases between. The CDR3 covers 14 residues. Per germline, CDR1 ENHRY and CDR2 SYGVKD. This chain's CDR3 is CAISETHSVSEKYF. The CDR3 DNA is TGTGCCATCAGTGAGACACATTCGGTTAGTGAAAAGTACTTC.

In its sample, this clonotype was seen many times. This sequence joins TRBV11-2 and TRBJ1-3; D is undetermined. Trimming stripped 5 bases from V and 2 bases from J, with 13 bases between. CDR1 and CDR2 (germline): SGHAT, FQNNGV. The CDR3 loop spans 15 amino acids. The CDR3 region has the DNA TGTGCCAGCAGCCGCCCAGGAATTCCTGGAAACACCATATATTTT. Encoded protein: CASSRPGIPGNTIYF.

Many counts were recorded for this clonotype. A read error is likely, as this CDR3 ends without the conserved phenylalanine or tryptophan. The chain has TRBV6-1 and TRBJ2-7; 14 bases agree with TRBD2. The CDR3 has 17 amino acids. Trimming removed 6 bases from V and 1 base from J; junction bases left unmatched: 8. CDR1 and CDR2 (germline): MNHNS, SASEGT. The DNA of the CDR3 is TGTGCCAGCAGGAAGGGGACTAGCGGGAGTGGGTCCTACGAGCAGTACCTC. Its protein product is CASRKGTSGSGSYEQYL.

This clonotype was recorded many times. The genes are TRBV27 and TRBJ2-7; D remains unclear. V was trimmed by 5 bases and J by 4 bases, leaving 12 bases between them. The CDR3 has 13 amino acids. From germline, CDR1 is MNHEY and CDR2 SMNVEV (reference sequence). The CDR3 here is CASSPHVRYEQYF. The CDR3 nucleotides are TGTGCCAGCAGTCCCCATGTTAGATACGAGCAGTACTTC.